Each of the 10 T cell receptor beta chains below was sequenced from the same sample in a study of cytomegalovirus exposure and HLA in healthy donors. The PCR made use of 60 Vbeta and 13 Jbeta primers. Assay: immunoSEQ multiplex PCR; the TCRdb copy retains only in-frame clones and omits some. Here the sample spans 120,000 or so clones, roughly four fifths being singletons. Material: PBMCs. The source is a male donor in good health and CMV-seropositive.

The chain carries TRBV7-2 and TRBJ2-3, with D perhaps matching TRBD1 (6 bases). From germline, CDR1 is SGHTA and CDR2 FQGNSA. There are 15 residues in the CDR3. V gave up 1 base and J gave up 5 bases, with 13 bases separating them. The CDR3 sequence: CASSLVGQNGDTQYF. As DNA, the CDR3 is TGTGCCAGCAGCTTAGTTGGACAGAACGGAGATACGCAGTATTTT. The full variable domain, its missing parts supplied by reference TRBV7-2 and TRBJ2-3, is GAGVSQSPSNKVTEKGKDVELRCDPISGHTALYWYRQSLGQGLEFLIYFQGNSAPDKSGLPSDRFSAERTGGSVSTLTIQRTQQEDSAVYLCASSLVGQNGDTQYFGPGTRLTVL.

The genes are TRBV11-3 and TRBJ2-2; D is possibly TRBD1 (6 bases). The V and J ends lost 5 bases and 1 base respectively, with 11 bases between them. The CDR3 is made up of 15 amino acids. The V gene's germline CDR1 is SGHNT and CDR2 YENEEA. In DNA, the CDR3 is TGTGCCAGCAGCCCACGGGACAAGAACACCGGGGAGCTGTTTTTT. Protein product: CASSPRDKNTGELFF.

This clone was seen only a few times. CDR3 nucleotide sequence: TGTGCCAGCAGCTCCACGCGGGGAGCTGACTACAATGAGCAGTTCTTC. It yields the protein CASSSTRGADYNEQFF. The V gene is TRBV11-3, the J gene TRBJ2-1; D is possibly TRBD2 (6 bases). This CDR3 contains 16 residues. Trimming cost V 4 bases and J 3 bases, with 16 bases left between them. Germline lookup yields CDR1 SGHNT and CDR2 YENEEA.

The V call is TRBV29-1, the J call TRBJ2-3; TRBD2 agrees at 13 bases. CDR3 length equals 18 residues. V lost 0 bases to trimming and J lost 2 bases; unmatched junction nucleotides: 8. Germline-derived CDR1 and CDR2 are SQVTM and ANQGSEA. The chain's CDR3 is CSVEDWRLAGGSTDTQYF. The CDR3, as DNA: TGCAGCGTTGAAGATTGGAGACTAGCGGGAGGTTCCACAGATACGCAGTATTTT.

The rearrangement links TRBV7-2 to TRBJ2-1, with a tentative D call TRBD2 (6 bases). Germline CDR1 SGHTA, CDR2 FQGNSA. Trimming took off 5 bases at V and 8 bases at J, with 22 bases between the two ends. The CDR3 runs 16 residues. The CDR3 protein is CASSLNRRGTRYEQFF. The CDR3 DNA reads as TGTGCCAGCAGCCTAAACAGGAGGGGAACAAGGTATGAGCAGTTCTTC.

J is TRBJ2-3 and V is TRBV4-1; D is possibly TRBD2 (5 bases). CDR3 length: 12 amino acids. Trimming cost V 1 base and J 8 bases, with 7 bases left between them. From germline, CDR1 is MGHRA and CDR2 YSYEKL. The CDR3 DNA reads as TGCGCCAGCAGCCAAGCAGGAGGTACGCAGTATTTT. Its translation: CASSQAGGTQYF.

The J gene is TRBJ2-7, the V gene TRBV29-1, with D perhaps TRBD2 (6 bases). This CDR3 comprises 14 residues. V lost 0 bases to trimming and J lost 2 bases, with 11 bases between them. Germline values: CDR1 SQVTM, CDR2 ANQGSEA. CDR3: CSVEEGRYPYEQYF. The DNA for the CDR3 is TGCAGCGTTGAAGAGGGGAGGTATCCCTACGAGCAGTACTTC.

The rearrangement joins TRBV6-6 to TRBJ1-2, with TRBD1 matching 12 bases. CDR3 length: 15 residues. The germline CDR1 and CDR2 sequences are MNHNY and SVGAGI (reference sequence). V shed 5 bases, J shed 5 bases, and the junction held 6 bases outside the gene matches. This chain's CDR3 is CASSQGTGGQYGYTF. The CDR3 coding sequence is TGTGCCAGCAGTCAAGGGACAGGGGGCCAATATGGCTACACCTTC.

The CDR3 is CASSQVGLSVTYEQYF. The CDR3 DNA is TGTGCCAGCAGCCAAGTTGGGCTTTCGGTGACCTACGAGCAGTACTTC. V is TRBV4-2 and J is TRBJ2-7, with D uncertain. CDR1 is LGHNA, CDR2 YNFKEQ, per germline. CDR3 length: 16 amino acids. The V gene lost 1 base and the J gene lost 2 bases, with 15 bases spanning the gap.

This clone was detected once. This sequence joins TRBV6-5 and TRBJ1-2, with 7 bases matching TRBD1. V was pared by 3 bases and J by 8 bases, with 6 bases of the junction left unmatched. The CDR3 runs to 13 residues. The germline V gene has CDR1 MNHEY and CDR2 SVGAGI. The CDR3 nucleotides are TGTGCCAGCAGTTATACAGGGGTAGGAGGCTACACCTTC. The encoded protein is CASSYTGVGGYTF.